This T cell receptor (beta chain) was obtained from a study of shared clonotypes between healthy human individuals. Using immunoSEQ multiplex PCR, the repertoire was profiled, and TCRdb retains in-frame clones only, with some absent. The sample lists roughly 2.4 million clones, 95% occurring once. The CDR3 spans 16 residues. V was pared by 0 bases and J by 6 bases, with 18 bases between. Germline V CDR1 and CDR2: LGHNA, YSLEER. The origin of this receptor is a man aged 18 to 35 in good health. The chain employs TRBV4-3 and TRBJ2-7, with D unclear. The sequenced sample was naive CD4+ T cells sorted from blood. Subset reported: CD45RA+ positively selected. The CDR3 spells CASSQDFGYRNSEQYF. The CDR3 nucleotides are TGCGCCAGCAGCCAAGATTTCGGGTACCGGAATTCCGAGCAGTACTTC.